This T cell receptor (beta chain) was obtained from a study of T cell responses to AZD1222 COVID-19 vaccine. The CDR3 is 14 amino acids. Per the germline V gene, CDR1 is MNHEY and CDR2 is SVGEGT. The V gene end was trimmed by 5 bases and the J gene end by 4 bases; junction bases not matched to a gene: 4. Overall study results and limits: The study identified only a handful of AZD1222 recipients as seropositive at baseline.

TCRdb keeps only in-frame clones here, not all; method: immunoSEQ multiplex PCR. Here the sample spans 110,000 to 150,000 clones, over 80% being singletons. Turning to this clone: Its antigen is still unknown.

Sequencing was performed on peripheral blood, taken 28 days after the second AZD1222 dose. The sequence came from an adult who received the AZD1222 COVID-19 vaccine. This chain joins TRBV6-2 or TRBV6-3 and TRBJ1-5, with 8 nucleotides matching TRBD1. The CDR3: CASSAQGANQPQHF. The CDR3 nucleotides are TGTGCCAGCAGTGCCCAGGGGGCTAATCAGCCCCAGCATTTT.